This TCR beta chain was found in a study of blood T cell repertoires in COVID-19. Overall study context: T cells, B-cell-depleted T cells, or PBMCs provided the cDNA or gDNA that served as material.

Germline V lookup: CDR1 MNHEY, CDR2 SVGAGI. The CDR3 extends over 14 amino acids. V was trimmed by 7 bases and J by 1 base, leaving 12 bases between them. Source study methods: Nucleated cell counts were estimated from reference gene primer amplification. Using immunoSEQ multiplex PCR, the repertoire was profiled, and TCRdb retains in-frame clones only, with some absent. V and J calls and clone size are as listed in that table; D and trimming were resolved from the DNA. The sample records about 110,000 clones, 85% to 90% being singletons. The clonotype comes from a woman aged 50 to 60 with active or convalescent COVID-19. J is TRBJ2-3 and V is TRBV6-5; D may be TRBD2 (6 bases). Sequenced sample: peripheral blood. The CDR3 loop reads CASKGGSRTDTQYF. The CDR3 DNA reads TGTGCCAGCAAAGGAGGGAGCCGCACAGATACGCAGTATTTT.